A selection of T cell receptor beta chains follows, all from one sample in a study of identical twins. MiXCR, run by TCRdb on the 5' RACE reads, gives a single entry per CDR3 protein. Of about 890,000 distinct CDR3 sequences listed, 9% to 15% are singletons. These sequences were also reported in another study, on yellow fever vaccine responses in identical twins.

Source material: PBMCs. Receptors originate from a woman in her late teens or twenties in good health. CDR3s leave out the opening cysteine and the closing phenylalanine or tryptophan. D genes are given only for firm matches.

d_call v_call cdr3_aa
TRBD1 TRBV6-1 ASRPGQGRDFNTGELF
TRBD2 TRBV5-1 ASQKGLAGGLDYNEQF
- TRBV7-3 ASSPVLGVRGSEQF
TRBD1 TRBV7-3 ASRPGTGGIETQY
- TRBV7-9 ASSLGTDQETQY
- TRBV5-1 ASSPNLRTPDTQY
- TRBV29-1 SVVGGLYNEQF
- TRBV20-1 SAPRSSYNEQF
- TRBV15 ATGQVGNQPQH
- TRBV25-1 ASRAGGNTEAF
- TRBV12-3/TRBV12-4 ASSPRDKKSSYEQY
TRBD1 TRBV27 ASSLRGQASYEQY
- TRBV27 ASSNLAGIATDTQY
TRBD1 TRBV12-3/TRBV12-4 ASSPAGGSGANVLT
- TRBV10-1 ASSEWPGDGYT
- TRBV7-2 ASSYITEQF
TRBD1 TRBV6-5 ASSYKRTGGGNTIY
TRBD1 TRBV11-3 ASSKRTGVRETQY
- TRBV5-1 ASSLEVPDTQY
TRBD2 TRBV25-1 ASSGSTSGGAGETQY
- TRBV27 ASSLFGGRPSPGELF
TRBD2 TRBV14 ASSHGLVTWETQY
- TRBV11-2 ASSWVEGKTGELF
- TRBV4-2 ASSQTRASASTGELF
TRBD2 TRBV6-1 ASRGGIRTSTDTQY
- TRBV12-5 ASGLPATNQPQH
- TRBV4-1 ASSQRDSGTNIQY
- TRBV20-1 SARDPRGVGGYT
- TRBV27 ASSLSNLGYEQF
- TRBV20-1 SARDRSTNEKLF
TRBD2 TRBV18 ASSPPGLAALNEQF
- TRBV12-3/TRBV12-4 ASSPWPVSNQPQH
- TRBV18 ASSRTETDTNYGYT
TRBD2 TRBV12-3/TRBV12-4 ASSPRAAGAGTYNEQF
- TRBV4-1 ASSQVISNYGYT
TRBD2 TRBV7-6 ASSSRTSGGTNTGELF
- TRBV9 ASSVPRETANTDTQY
- TRBV4-1 ASSQEPGPTGELF
- TRBV6-4 ASSMAGKTDTQY
- TRBV10-3 AISETGSNTGELF
- TRBV20-1 SARAHPPRGNPNSPLH